This entry concerns a single T cell receptor (beta chain). Its antigen is unknown. This sample was included in a study of OX40 agonist ivuxolimab in advanced cancers. Whole-study results and caveats: The authors also found low normalized T-cell clonal expansion in some nonresponders.

After removal of 5 bases from V and 1 base from J, the junction contained 0 bases not matched to a gene. The CDR3 extends over 13 amino acids. CDR1 and CDR2 (germline): SGHTA, FQGNSA. Profiling relied on immunoSEQ multiplex PCR, and the TCRdb table lists in-frame clones only, not all of them. The sample comprises about 66,000 clones, 75% to 90% of which are singletons, and roughly 2.3% rests with the top ten. The receptor was isolated from an adult with an advanced solid tumor such as melanoma, head and neck, liver or kidney cancer. The V call is TRBV7-2, the J call TRBJ2-5, with 8 bases that match TRBD1. The sample in question was CD4+ or CD8+ T cells sorted from blood, obtained in a trial of the OX40 agonist ivuxolimab. The DNA of the CDR3 is TGTGCCAGCAGCGGGACAGGCCAAGAGACCCAGTACTTC. This gives the protein CASSGTGQETQYF.